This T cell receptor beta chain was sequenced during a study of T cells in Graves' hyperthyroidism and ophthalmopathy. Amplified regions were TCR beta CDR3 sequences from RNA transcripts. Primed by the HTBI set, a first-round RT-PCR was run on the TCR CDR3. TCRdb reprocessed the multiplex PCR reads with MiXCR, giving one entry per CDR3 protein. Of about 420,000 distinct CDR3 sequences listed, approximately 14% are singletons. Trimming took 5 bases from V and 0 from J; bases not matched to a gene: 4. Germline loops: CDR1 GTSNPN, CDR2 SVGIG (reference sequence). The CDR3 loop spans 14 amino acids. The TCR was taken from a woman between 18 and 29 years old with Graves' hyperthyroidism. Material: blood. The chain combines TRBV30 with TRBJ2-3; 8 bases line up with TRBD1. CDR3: CAWGQGSSTDTQYF. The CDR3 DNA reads TGTGCCTGGGGACAGGGCTCTAGCACAGATACGCAGTATTTT.